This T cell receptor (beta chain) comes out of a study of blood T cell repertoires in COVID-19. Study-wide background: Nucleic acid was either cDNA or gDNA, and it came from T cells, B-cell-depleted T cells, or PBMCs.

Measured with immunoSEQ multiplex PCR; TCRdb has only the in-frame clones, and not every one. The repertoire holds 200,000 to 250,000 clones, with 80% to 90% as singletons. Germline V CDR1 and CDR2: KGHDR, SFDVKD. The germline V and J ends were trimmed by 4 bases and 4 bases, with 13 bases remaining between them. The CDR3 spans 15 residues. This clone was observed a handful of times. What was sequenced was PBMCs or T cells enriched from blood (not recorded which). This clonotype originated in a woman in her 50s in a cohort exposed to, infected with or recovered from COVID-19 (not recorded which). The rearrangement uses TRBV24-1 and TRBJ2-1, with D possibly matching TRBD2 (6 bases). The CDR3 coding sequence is TGTGCCACCAGTGAGCCTTCGGGAGCTTACAATGAGCAGTTCTTC. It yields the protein CATSEPSGAYNEQFF.